The 18 T cell receptor beta chains in this list originate from one sample, sequenced in a study of cytomegalovirus exposure and HLA in healthy donors. PCR employed 60 Vbeta and 13 Jbeta primers. Here immunoSEQ multiplex PCR was the method, and the copy in TCRdb shows in-frame clones only, minus some. Found here are 200,000 or so clones, approximately 80% of them singletons; the top ten hold around 3.9%. The sequencing sample was made of PBMCs. The origin of the receptors is a male donor in good health and CMV-seronegative.

The sample holds one count of this clone. This rearrangement joins TRBV7-8 to TRBJ2-1; D gene ambiguous. This CDR3 comprises 13 residues. Germline V gives CDR1 SGHVS, CDR2 FQNEAQ. Between the trimmed V and J ends, which lost 0 bases and 4 bases, there was a span of 4 bases. The CDR3 DNA reads TGTGCCAGCAGCTTAGCCGTGTACAATGAGCAGTTCTTC. Protein product: CASSLAVYNEQFF.

This clone appeared a few times. The chain has TRBV9 and TRBJ1-1; D unclear. Trimming shortened V by 3 bases and J by 2 bases, and 11 bases separated the two germline ends. Germline CDR1 is SGDLS and CDR2 is YYNGEE. The CDR3 contains 14 residues. This CDR3 reads CASSARVGNTEAFF. The DNA of the CDR3 is TGTGCCAGCAGCGCTCGTGTCGGTAACACTGAAGCTTTCTTT.

This sequence joins TRBV5-4 and TRBJ1-5, with D perhaps matching TRBD1 (5 bases). V lost 4 bases to trimming and J lost 1 base, with 18 bases between them. The CDR3 covers 17 residues. Germline V gene lookup returns CDR1 SGHNT and CDR2 YYREEE (reference sequence). CDR3 nucleotide sequence: TGTGCCAGCAGCGCCAGTGCGAGCAGGGTGAGCAATCAGCCCCAGCATTTT. Amino acids: CASSASASRVSNQPQHF.

V is TRBV10-3 and J is TRBJ2-1; TRBD2 matches 9 bases. From germline, CDR1 is ENHRY and CDR2 SYGVKD. The V and J ends lost 0 bases and 3 bases, in that order; junction bases with no gene match: 6. CDR3 length: 17 amino acids. The CDR3 here is CAISESGASGDYNEQFF. For the CDR3, the DNA is TGTGCCATCAGTGAGTCTGGGGCTAGCGGGGACTACAATGAGCAGTTCTTC.

The rearrangement uses TRBV6-1 and TRBJ2-1; 14 positions match TRBD2. The germline V gene encodes CDR1 MNHNS and CDR2 SASEGT. J was trimmed by 7 bases and V by 8 bases; bases with no gene match: 7. The CDR3 totals 15 residues. The DNA of the CDR3 is TGTGCCAGCCGGGGACTAGCGGGAGTATATAATGAGCAGTTCTTC. Amino acids: CASRGLAGVYNEQFF.

The J gene is TRBJ2-1, the V gene TRBV7-3, with 13 bases matching TRBD2. Per the germline V gene, CDR1 is SGHTA and CDR2 is FQGTGA. V lost 4 bases to trimming and J lost 8 bases; unmatched junction nucleotides: 2. The CDR3 loop spans 14 amino acids. The CDR3 region is CASSWTSGSDEQFF. The CDR3 bases are TGTGCCAGCAGCTGGACTAGCGGGAGCGATGAGCAGTTCTTC.

The rearrangement uses TRBV6-1 and TRBJ1-2; perhaps TRBD1 as D (5 bases). V lost 0 bases and J lost 4, with 12 bases in between. CDR1 MNHNS and CDR2 SASEGT come from the germline V gene. This CDR3 spans 15 amino acids. CDR3 sequence: CASSEAGTGLYGYTF. The CDR3 coding sequence is TGTGCCAGCAGTGAAGCAGGTACAGGTCTCTATGGCTACACCTTC.

The rearrangement joins TRBV4-1 to TRBJ2-7; TRBD1 matches at 7 bases. This CDR3 has 15 amino acids. Germline V gene sequence: CDR1 MGHRA, CDR2 YSYEKL. Losses at the gene ends were 2 bases for V and 3 bases for J; bases not matched to a gene: 7. The CDR3 sequence is CASSQTGQPFYEQYF. Written as DNA, the CDR3 is TGCGCCAGCAGCCAAACGGGACAGCCCTTCTACGAGCAGTACTTC.

The rearrangement joins TRBV13 to TRBJ2-7, with TRBD2 as a possible D gene (7 bases). Germline loops: CDR1 PRHDT, CDR2 FYEKMQ (reference sequence). Trimming shortened V by 2 bases and J by 4 bases, and 12 bases separated the two germline ends. The CDR3 runs 14 residues. The CDR3 here is CASSLRGAEYEQYF. The DNA for the CDR3 is TGTGCCAGCAGCTTACGGGGGGCCGAATACGAGCAGTACTTC.

The rearrangement joins TRBV28 to TRBJ2-2, with 7 bases lining up with TRBD2. The junction had 9 bases not matched to a gene; V was cut back by 5 bases and J by 9 bases. The germline V gene encodes CDR1 MDHEN and CDR2 SYDVKM. The CDR3 totals 14 residues. The CDR3: CASSKTGRPRELFF. The CDR3 DNA reads as TGTGCCAGCAGTAAGACCGGGAGGCCCCGGGAGCTGTTTTTT. Together with reference TRBV28 and TRBJ2-2, the CDR3 gives the full variable domain: DVKVTQSSRYLVKRTGEKVFLECVQDMDHENMFWYRQDPGLGLRLIYFSYDVKMKEKGDIPEGYSVSREKKERFSLILESASTNQTSMYLCASSKTGRPRELFFGEGSRLTVL.

The V and J genes are TRBV7-2 and TRBJ1-1; TRBD1 matches at 7 bases. Trimming cost V 5 bases and J 0 bases; bases outside gene matches: 9. The CDR3 consists of 16 residues. The germline gives CDR1 SGHTA, CDR2 FQGNSA. In DNA form, the CDR3 reads TGTGCCAGCAGCCTTCGGTCGGACAGGTTGAACACTGAAGCTTTCTTT. This gives the protein CASSLRSDRLNTEAFF. Based on the CDR3 plus reference TRBV7-2 and TRBJ1-1, the full variable domain is GAGVSQSPSNKVTEKGKDVELRCDPISGHTALYWYRQSLGQGLEFLIYFQGNSAPDKSGLPSDRFSAERTGGSVSTLTIQRTQQEDSAVYLCASSLRSDRLNTEAFFGQGTRLTVV.

The V call is TRBV27, the J call TRBJ1-1, with 8 bases lining up with TRBD1. Per the germline V gene, CDR1 is MNHEY and CDR2 is SMNVEV (reference sequence). Unmatched junction bases numbered 5, after V lost 7 bases and J lost 1 base. CDR3 length equals 14 residues. Here the CDR3 reads CASNPGQANTEAFF. CDR3 nucleotides: TGTGCCAGCAATCCGGGACAGGCGAACACTGAAGCTTTCTTT.

This clone was found a few times. This rearrangement joins TRBV9 to TRBJ2-7; 7 bases are shared with TRBD1. Germline V gene sequence: CDR1 SGDLS, CDR2 YYNGEE. The CDR3 has 15 amino acids. V lost 0 bases, J lost 2 bases, and 5 bases stayed unmatched. CDR3 sequence (DNA): TGTGCCAGCAGCGTAGGGACAGGAGTCGCCTACGAGCAGTACTTC. Its protein is CASSVGTGVAYEQYF.

This chain connects TRBV7-3 to TRBJ2-3; D is ambiguous. Between the trimmed V and J ends, which lost 0 bases and 5 bases, there was a span of 12 bases. The CDR3 runs 15 residues. Germline V gene sequence: CDR1 SGHTA, CDR2 FQGTGA. For the CDR3, the DNA is TGTGCCAGCAGCTTAACGAGGCTAACGGGAGATACGCAGTATTTT. Translated, it gives CASSLTRLTGDTQYF.

Details on this clone: Germline is not matched at one junction end, which may reflect a read error. This rearrangement joins TRBV19 to TRBJ1-1; 8 nucleotides align to TRBD1. This CDR3 spans 16 amino acids. Germline CDR1 is LNHDA and CDR2 is SQIVND (reference sequence). CDR3 residues: CASSIPRTGRNSEAFF. The CDR3 nucleotides read TGTGCCAGTAGTATCCCCCGGACAGGGCGAAACAGTGAAGCTTTCTTT.

This clone was observed a single time. The CDR3 nucleotides are TGTGCCAGCAGCTTAGTTCGGGGAAGCTCCTACGAGCAGTACTTC. Translating gives CASSLVRGSSYEQYF. The chain carries TRBV5-5 and TRBJ2-7; possible D gene TRBD2, 5 bases. The germline CDR1 and CDR2 sequences are SGHKS and YYEKEE (reference sequence). V lost 2 bases, J lost 0 bases, and 12 bases lay in between. CDR3 length equals 15 residues.

The chain combines TRBV28 with TRBJ2-7; a weak D match, TRBD1 (6 bases). V gave up 1 base and J gave up 5 bases, with 12 bases separating them. Germline V gene sequence: CDR1 MDHEN, CDR2 SYDVKM. This CDR3 has 14 amino acids. The CDR3 sequence is CASSLFQGLNEQYF. The CDR3 DNA follows: TGTGCCAGCAGTTTATTCCAGGGGTTGAACGAGCAGTACTTC.

CDR3 residues: CASSTGQGGNEKLFF. The CDR3 DNA sequence: TGTGCCAGCAGCACAGGACAGGGGGGTAATGAAAAACTGTTTTTT. The rearrangement joins TRBV7-9 to TRBJ1-4, with 10 positions matching TRBD1. V shed 5 bases, J shed 4 bases, and the junction held 4 bases outside the gene matches. The CDR3 sequence is 15 residues long. Germline CDR1 and CDR2: SEHNR and FQNEAQ (reference sequence).